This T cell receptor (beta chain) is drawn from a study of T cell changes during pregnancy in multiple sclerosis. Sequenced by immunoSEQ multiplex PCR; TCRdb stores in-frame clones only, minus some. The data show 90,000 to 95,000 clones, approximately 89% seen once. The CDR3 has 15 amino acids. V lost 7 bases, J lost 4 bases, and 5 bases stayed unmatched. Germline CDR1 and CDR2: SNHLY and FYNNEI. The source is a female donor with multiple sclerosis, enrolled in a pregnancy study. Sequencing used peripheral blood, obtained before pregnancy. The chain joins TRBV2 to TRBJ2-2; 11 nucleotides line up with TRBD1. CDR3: CASMRGTGGTGELFF. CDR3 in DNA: TGTGCCAGCATGAGGGGGACAGGGGGCACCGGGGAGCTGTTTTTT.